Here is one TCR beta chain with its context. Antigen: not known. PCR primers comprised 60 Vbeta and 13 Jbeta primers. This table comes from immunoSEQ multiplex PCR, and its TCRdb copy is limited to in-frame clones, with some not included. The repertoire includes 250,000 or so clones, about 86% of them detected once, and around 8% sits in the top ten. This entry is derived from a study of cytomegalovirus exposure and HLA in healthy donors. Study-wide results and caveats: Excluded: some indistinguishable V segments such as TRBV6-2 and TRBV6-3.

Germline V CDR1 and CDR2: SGHTA, FQGTGA. The CDR3 is 14 amino acids. V lost 1 base and J lost 2, with 5 bases in between. The chain links TRBV7-3 to TRBJ2-2; D gene ambiguous. The sequenced sample was PBMCs. The receptor's source is a woman between 55 and 75 years old in good health and CMV-seropositive. DNA of the CDR3: TGTGCCAGCAGCTTAAACACCAACACCGGGGAGCTGTTTTTT. Encoded protein: CASSLNTNTGELFF.